Listed here are 14 T cell receptor beta chains from one sample, sequenced in a study of cytomegalovirus exposure and HLA in healthy donors. The PCR was carried out with 60 Vbeta primers and 13 Jbeta primers. TCRdb's table, derived via immunoSEQ multiplex PCR, lists solely in-frame clones and lacks some. The sample consists of 95,000 to 150,000 clones, roughly 77% of them appearing once. Sample: PBMCs. The receptor source for this set is a man aged 40-50 years in good health and CMV-seronegative.

This rearrangement joins TRBV7-2 to TRBJ1-3; no firm D call. V dropped 5 bases and J dropped 2 bases, with 10 bases sitting between them. The CDR3 is 14 residues long. Germline lookup yields CDR1 SGHTA and CDR2 FQGNSA. The CDR3 coding sequence is TGTGCCAGCAGCCCCGGGGTTACTGGAAACACCATATATTTT. As protein: CASSPGVTGNTIYF.

The chain carries TRBV29-1 and TRBJ2-3, with TRBD2 as a possible D gene (5 bases). Germline lookup yields CDR1 SQVTM and CDR2 ANQGSEA. The V and J ends lost 1 base and 2 bases respectively, with 13 bases between them. The CDR3 is 15 amino acids. CDR3 in amino acids: CSVEVEAGSTDTQYF. The CDR3 region has the DNA TGCAGCGTTGAAGTGGAGGCTGGGTCCACAGATACGCAGTATTTT.

The chain is built from TRBV6-5 and TRBJ1-2, with D unresolved. V was cut by 0 bases and J by 8 bases, with 7 bases left in between. The CDR3 length is 12 residues. From germline, CDR1 is MNHEY and CDR2 SVGAGI. The CDR3 is CASSYSPGGYTF. The CDR3 coding sequence is TGTGCCAGCAGTTACTCGCCGGGAGGCTACACCTTC.

This sequence joins TRBV10-1 and TRBJ2-7; 7 positions match TRBD1. Germline V gene lookup returns CDR1 WNHNN and CDR2 SYGVQD (reference sequence). V gave up 1 base and J gave up 5 bases; unmatched junction bases: 5. The CDR3 spans 14 residues. The CDR3 here is CASSEYRGGDEQYF. Here the CDR3 DNA reads TGCGCCAGCAGTGAGTACAGGGGCGGCGACGAGCAGTACTTC.

The count of this clone is one. This chain connects TRBV28 to TRBJ2-5; D is unclear. V shed 5 bases and J shed 11 bases, with 15 bases lying between them. The CDR3 totals 12 residues. CDR1 and CDR2 (germline): MDHEN, SYDVKM. This chain's CDR3 is CASSPRLVEQYF. In nucleotides, the CDR3 is TGTGCCAGCAGTCCCAGGCTGGTTGAGCAGTACTTC.

The chain uses TRBV18 and TRBJ1-2; 9 bases match TRBD1. The CDR3 extends over 17 amino acids. Per the germline V gene, CDR1 is KGHSH and CDR2 is LQKENI. With V trimmed by 3 bases and J by 2 bases, 10 bases remained unmatched. The CDR3 sequence is CASSPAVGQGLNYGYTF. DNA for the CDR3: TGTGCCAGCTCACCCGCTGTGGGACAGGGATTGAACTATGGCTACACCTTC.

The chain couples TRBV5-8 to TRBJ1-4; D perhaps matches TRBD1 (6 bases). This CDR3 is 15 amino acids long. Germline CDR1 SGHTS, CDR2 YDEGEE. The ends were cut back, 3 bases at V and 1 base at J, with 10 bases in the middle. The CDR3 DNA reads TGTGCCAGCAGCTCCGGACAGCAAACTAATGAAAAACTGTTTTTT. This gives the protein CASSSGQQTNEKLFF.

This clone was seen only once. This chain connects TRBV7-2 to TRBJ1-1; 9 nucleotides line up with TRBD1. Germline loops: CDR1 SGHTA, CDR2 FQGNSA. Trimming cost V 5 bases and J 5 bases; bases outside gene matches: 6. The CDR3 extends over 14 amino acids. The CDR3 region is CASSPSTGGTEAFF. The DNA of the CDR3 is TGTGCCAGCAGCCCGTCGACAGGGGGGACTGAAGCTTTCTTT.

This clone is a singleton in its sample. This chain connects TRBV15 to TRBJ1-1, with D possibly matching TRBD1 (5 bases). Germline V gene lookup returns CDR1 LNHNV and CDR2 YYDKDF (reference sequence). V lost 3 bases, J lost 6 bases, and 11 bases lay in between. CDR3 length: 13 residues. CDR3 region: CATSRDDSAEAFF. The CDR3 DNA reads as TGTGCCACCAGCAGGGACGACAGCGCTGAAGCTTTCTTT.

J is TRBJ1-3 and V is TRBV30; 9 bases are shared with TRBD1. The trim removed 5 bases at V and 4 bases at J, leaving 3 bases unmatched. CDR1 is GTSNPN and CDR2 is SVGIG in the germline V gene (reference sequence). The CDR3 contains 13 residues. For the CDR3, the DNA is TGTGCCTGGGAAACAGGGGGCGGAAACACCATATATTTT. It encodes CAWETGGGNTIYF.

V is TRBV15 and J is TRBJ1-2, with 7 nucleotides matching TRBD1. This CDR3 region has 13 residues. V was pared by 0 bases and J by 8 bases, with 3 bases of the junction left unmatched. CDR1 and CDR2 (germline): LNHNV, YYDKDF (reference sequence). CDR3 in amino acids: CATSRDGDRGYTF. The CDR3 coding sequence is TGTGCCACCAGCAGAGACGGGGACAGAGGCTACACCTTC. Using reference TRBV15 and TRBJ1-2 for the parts outside the CDR3, the full variable domain is DAMVIQNPRYQVTQFGKPVTLSCSQTLNHNVMYWYQQKSSQAPKLLFHYYDKDFNNEADTPDNFQSRRPNTSFCFLDIRSPGLGDTAMYLCATSRDGDRGYTFGSGTRLTVV.

This clone was detected a few times. This sequence joins TRBV7-9 and TRBJ1-6, with D uncertain. V lost 5 bases and J 0 bases, leaving 17 bases between the germline ends. The CDR3 consists of 18 residues. Germline CDR1 SEHNR, CDR2 FQNEAQ (reference sequence). The CDR3 is CASSGGSGLGSYNSPLHF. The CDR3 coding sequence is TGTGCCAGCAGCGGCGGCAGCGGATTGGGCTCCTATAATTCACCCCTCCACTTT. Variable domain in full (rest from reference TRBV7-9 and TRBJ1-6): DTGVSQNPRHKITKRGQNVTFRCDPISEHNRLYWYRQTLGQGPEFLTYFQNEAQLEKSRLLSDRFSAERPKGSFSTLEIQRTEQGDSAMYLCASSGGSGLGSYNSPLHFGNGTRLTVT.

This rearrangement joins TRBV27 to TRBJ1-1; TRBD1 agrees at 7 bases. The CDR3 has 13 amino acids. The V gene end was trimmed by 6 bases and the J gene end by 5 bases; junction bases not matched to a gene: 6. Germline values: CDR1 MNHEY, CDR2 SMNVEV (reference sequence). CDR3 in amino acids: CASSRQGSTEAFF. The CDR3 DNA reads as TGTGCCAGCAGCCGACAGGGTAGTACTGAAGCTTTCTTT.

The V call is TRBV4-1, the J call TRBJ2-5, with D maybe TRBD2 (5 bases). The CDR3 is 16 amino acids. V was clipped by 0 bases and J by 5 bases, with 16 bases between them. Germline CDR1 reads MGHRA; CDR2 reads YSYEKL. The CDR3 DNA reads TGCGCCAGCAGCCAAGAGCCCGGACTGTCCGGGGAGACCCAGTACTTC. It translates to CASSQEPGLSGETQYF.